The rows below give T cell receptor beta chains drawn from one sample of a study of cytomegalovirus exposure and HLA in healthy donors. Profiling relied on immunoSEQ multiplex PCR, and the TCRdb table lists in-frame clones only, not all of them. The repertoire includes roughly 82,000 clones, 90% to 95% of them detected once, and over 0.65% sits in the top ten. The sequenced sample was PBMCs. The source is a man younger than 35 in good health and CMV-seronegative. Each CDR3 is given with its conserved first and last residue. Fields, in order: V gene, D gene, CDR3 length, J gene, clone size, CDR3 DNA, CDR3 protein. D genes are given only for firm matches. The listing skips clone size in some rows; elsewhere it reads once, few, many or a size class.

>TRBV4-1|TRBD1|14|TRBJ2-1|once
TGCGCCAGCAGCCAACGACAGGGCGTCGATGAGCAGTTCTTC
CASSQRQGVDEQFF
>TRBV9|TRBD2|15|TRBJ2-1|-
TGTGCCAGCAGCGCTACCGGGACTAGCGGTTCTGAGCAGTTCTTC
CASSATGTSGSEQFF
>TRBV6-5|TRBD1|14|TRBJ1-1|-
TGTGCCAGCAGTTACTCGGGGACAGGGGCTGAAGCTTTCTTT
CASSYSGTGAEAFF
>TRBV9|-|15|TRBJ2-7|-
TGTGCCAGCAGCGTAGAGGGGATGACGGGCTACGAGCAGTACTTC
CASSVEGMTGYEQYF
>TRBV6-5|-|13|TRBJ2-4|-
TGTGCCAGCACTATTGGTGCAGGGCGTCCGCAGTACTTC
CASTIGAGRPQYF
>TRBV30|TRBD1|13|TRBJ1-5|-
TGTGCCTGGAGTGGCAGGGGGCATCAGCCCCAGCATTTT
CAWSGRGHQPQHF
>TRBV7-2|TRBD1|15|TRBJ1-4|-
TGTGCCAGCAGTCCCTCGGGACAGGGGGGAGAAAAACTGTTTTTT
CASSPSGQGGEKLFF
>TRBV11-2|-|15|TRBJ2-5|-
TGTGCCAGCAGCTGGACGGGGATGGGCTCAGAGACCCAGTACTTC
CASSWTGMGSETQYF
>TRBV7-6|-|18|TRBJ2-2|-
TGTGCCAGCAGCTCCCCGTGGGGGCTGAAACCGAACACCGGGGAGCTGTTTTTT
CASSSPWGLKPNTGELFF
>TRBV5-1|TRBD1|17|TRBJ2-1|-
TGCGCCAGCAGCTTGCTAGGACAGGGGAACTCCTACAATGAGCAGTTCTTC
CASSLLGQGNSYNEQFF
>TRBV4-3|-|13|TRBJ2-1|once
TGCGCCAGCAGCCGAGGACAGATCAATGAGCAGTTCTTC
CASSRGQINEQFF
>TRBV14|-|12|TRBJ1-2|-
TGTGCCAGCAGCCACAGGGTCTATGGCTACACCTTC
CASSHRVYGYTF
>TRBV13|-|13|TRBJ1-2|-
TGTGCCAGCAGGGCATCCGGGGAGCATGGCTACACCTTC
CASRASGEHGYTF
>TRBV27|TRBD1|15|TRBJ2-7|-
TGTGCCAGCAGTTTCCGGGACAGGGACTCCTACGAGCAGTACTTC
CASSFRDRDSYEQYF
>TRBV6-5|TRBD1|14|TRBJ2-2|-
TGTGCCAGCACCGAGGGGACAGAGGCCGGGGAGCTGTTTTTT
CASTEGTEAGELFF
>TRBV5-1|-|14|TRBJ2-1|once
TGCGCCAGCAGCTTGGGGCGGGGCCGGTATGAGCAGTTCTTC
CASSLGRGRYEQFF
>TRBV30|-|15|TRBJ1-3|-
TGTGCCTGGGCTCGGGGGAGGGCTCCTGGAAACACCATATATTTT
CAWARGRAPGNTIYF
>TRBV7-2|TRBD2|15|TRBJ2-1|-
TGTGCCAGCAGCTTAGGTGCGGGGGGGTACAATGAGCAGTTCTTC
CASSLGAGGYNEQFF